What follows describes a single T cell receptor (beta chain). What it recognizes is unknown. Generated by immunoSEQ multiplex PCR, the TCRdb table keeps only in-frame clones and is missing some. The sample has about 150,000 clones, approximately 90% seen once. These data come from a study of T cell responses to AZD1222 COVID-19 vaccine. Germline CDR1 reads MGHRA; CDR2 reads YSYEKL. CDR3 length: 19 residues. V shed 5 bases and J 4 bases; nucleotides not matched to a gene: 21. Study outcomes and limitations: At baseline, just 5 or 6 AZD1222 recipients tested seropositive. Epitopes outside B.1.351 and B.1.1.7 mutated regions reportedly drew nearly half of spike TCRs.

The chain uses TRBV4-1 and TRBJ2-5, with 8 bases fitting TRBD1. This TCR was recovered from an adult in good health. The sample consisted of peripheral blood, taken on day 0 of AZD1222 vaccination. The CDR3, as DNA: TGCGCCAGCAGCTTAGAGGGGGGACAGGCGGGTGTTGAGCCAGAGACCCAGTACTTC. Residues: CASSLEGGQAGVEPETQYF.